The rows below give T cell receptor beta chains drawn from one sample of a study of blood T cell repertoires in COVID-19. Generated by immunoSEQ multiplex PCR, the TCRdb table keeps only in-frame clones and is missing some. This table holds about 15,000 clones, around 85% found once. Sequenced sample: peripheral blood. The origin of the receptors is a human donor with active COVID-19. The donor label of this sample is uncertain. CDR3s include the opening cysteine and the closing phenylalanine or tryptophan. D genes are given only for firm matches.

d_call	v_call	j_call	cdr3_aa	cdr3_nt
-	TRBV7-3	TRBJ2-1	CASSTPTEVYVSHEQFF	TGTGCCAGCAGCACCCCTACTGAGGTATACGTCTCCCATGAGCAGTTCTTC
-	TRBV7-9	TRBJ2-1	CASSSTRGNEQFF	TGTGCCAGCAGCTCCACCCGGGGGAATGAGCAGTTCTTC
TRBD1	TRBV30	TRBJ2-3	CAWTPRGTASTDTQYF	TGTGCCTGGACCCCACGAGGGACAGCAAGCACAGATACGCAGTATTTT
-	TRBV7-9	TRBJ1-5	CASSPTAGSSNQPQHF	TGTGCCAGCAGCCCGACTGCTGGTTCTAGCAATCAGCCCCAGCATTTT
-	TRBV5-1	TRBJ2-7	CASSFFGSSYEQYF	TGCGCCAGCAGCTTCTTTGGGAGCTCCTACGAGCAGTACTTC
-	TRBV11-2	TRBJ1-2	CASSLEKGDGYTF	TGTGCCAGCAGCTTAGAGAAGGGGGACGGCTACACCTTC
-	TRBV2	TRBJ1-1	CASSKRGRAMNTEAFF	TGTGCCAGCAGCAAGCGGGGACGGGCAATGAACACTGAAGCTTTCTTT
TRBD2	TRBV6-5	TRBJ2-1	CASSPTSGGWDEQFF	TGTGCCAGCAGTCCTACTAGCGGGGGGTGGGATGAGCAGTTCTTC
-	TRBV7-8	TRBJ2-7	CASSPNRVKPYEQYF	TGTGCCAGCAGCCCAAACAGGGTTAAACCCTACGAGCAGTACTTC
-	TRBV6-5	TRBJ1-1	CASRGRVKNTEAFF	TGTGCCAGCAGGGGCAGGGTGAAGAACACTGAAGCTTTCTTT
-	TRBV7-9	TRBJ1-1	CASSPALRYTEAFF	TGTGCCAGCAGCCCCGCCTTACGGTACACTGAAGCTTTCTTT
TRBD1	TRBV3-1/TRBV3-2	TRBJ2-3	CASSLIPGQVADTQYF	TGTGCCAGCAGCCTCATCCCGGGACAGGTAGCAGATACGCAGTATTTT
-	TRBV3-1/TRBV3-2	TRBJ1-6	CASSQATGSPNSPLHF	TGTGCCAGCAGCCAAGCCACCGGGAGTCCGAATTCACCCCTCCACTTT
TRBD2	TRBV9	TRBJ2-2	CASTTSGSVTGELFF	TGTGCCAGCACCACTAGCGGGAGTGTCACCGGGGAGCTGTTTTTT
TRBD2	TRBV6-5	TRBJ2-1	CASSTRSGGDGEQFF	TGTGCCAGCAGTACGCGGTCGGGGGGGGATGGAGAGCAGTTCTTC
-	TRBV3-1/TRBV3-2	TRBJ2-3	CASSQVSVAGQMTDTQYF	TGTGCCAGCAGCCAAGTTTCGGTAGCGGGACAGATGACAGATACGCAGTATTTT